The 23 T cell receptor beta chains reported below all come from one sample, sequenced in a study of CD4 T cell repertoires and nickel. TCRdb called the RT-PCR reads again in MiXCR, with one record for every CDR3 protein. The data hold 400 to 650 distinct CDR3 sequences, with approximately 49% observed a single time. Sample: CD4+ T cells from blood, not recorded whether cultured. These receptors were taken from a human donor in a nickel allergy study, with or without nickel allergy (not recorded which). It is not recorded whether this sample comes from one donor or several.

The chain links TRBV6-5 to TRBJ2-2; D is uncertain. V lost 0 bases to trimming and J lost 0 bases, with 8 bases between them. There are 16 residues in the CDR3. In germline, CDR1 is MNHEY, CDR2 SVGAGI. The CDR3: CASSYSGLPNTGELFF. In DNA, the CDR3 is TGTGCCAGCAGTTACTCGGGCCTCCCGAACACCGGGGAGCTGTTTTTT.

The V gene is TRBV28, the J gene TRBJ2-1; maybe TRBD1 (6 bases). Looked up from germline, CDR1 is MDHEN and CDR2 is SYDVKM. CDR3 length equals 13 residues. V dropped 2 bases and J dropped 16 bases, with 18 bases sitting between them. The CDR3 sequence: CASSLTGLPRQFF. The DNA for the CDR3 is TGTGCCAGCAGTTTAACAGGGTTGCCCCGCCAATTCTTC.

The genes are TRBV4-3 and TRBJ2-2, with a tentative D call TRBD2 (6 bases). The CDR3 has 16 residues. The V end lost 1 base, the J end lost 5 bases, and 14 bases lay between the germline ends. Germline-derived CDR1 and CDR2 are LGHNA and YSLEER. DNA for the CDR3: TGCGCCAGCAGCCAAGGGGTCGGGAGAGGGACCGGGGAGCTGTTTTTT. Translated, it gives CASSQGVGRGTGELFF.

The V and J genes are TRBV19 and TRBJ1-5; D not resolved. Germline V lookup: CDR1 LNHDA, CDR2 SQIVND (reference sequence). V was pared by 10 bases and J by 5 bases, with 18 bases between. The CDR3 is 14 residues long. The CDR3 here is CATPRSALDQPQHF. The CDR3 DNA reads TGTGCCACCCCCCGGTCGGCCCTGGATCAGCCCCAGCATTTT.

J is TRBJ2-3 and V is TRBV10-3; 8 nucleotides line up with TRBD1. Germline CDR1 and CDR2: ENHRY and SYGVKD. CDR3 length: 15 residues. The J segment lost 1 base and the V segment lost 7 bases, leaving 7 bases of the junction unmatched. The CDR3 DNA follows: TGTGCCATCAATTCAGGGGGCGGAGGCACAGATACGCAGTATTTT. This translates into CAINSGGGGTDTQYF.

The V and J genes are TRBV7-2 and TRBJ1-5; no clear D gene. Trimming removed 4 bases from V and 0 bases from J, with 4 bases in between. The CDR3 length is 13 residues. From germline, CDR1 is SGHTA and CDR2 FQGNSA. The CDR3 DNA follows: TGTGCCAGCAGCTGGAATAGCAATCAGCCCCAGCATTTT. Translated: CASSWNSNQPQHF.

This clonotype turned up a few times. For the CDR3, the DNA is TGTGCCAGCAGCTTAGATGCGGGACAGGGTTACAATGAGCAGTTCTTC. Protein product: CASSLDAGQGYNEQFF. V is TRBV11-2 and J is TRBJ2-1; 9 bases line up with TRBD1. V was clipped by 0 bases and J by 4 bases; unmatched bases: 4. Germline values: CDR1 SGHAT, CDR2 FQNNGV. CDR3 size: 16 residues.

This clonotype was seen more than once but under ten times. The rearrangement joins TRBV20-1 to TRBJ2-7; maybe TRBD2 (6 bases). Trimming took 7 bases from V and 6 from J, leaving 19 bases between them. The germline CDR1 and CDR2 sequences are DFQATT and SNEGSKA (reference sequence). This CDR3 spans 13 amino acids. CDR3 sequence (DNA): TGCAGTGGCCCCGGCGGGGAGTATGGCGAGCAGTACTTC. It codes for CSGPGGEYGEQYF.

This clonotype was detected a few times. The chain combines TRBV29-1 with TRBJ2-7; D possibly corresponds to TRBD2 (7 bases). The CDR3 runs to 15 residues. Between the trimmed V and J ends, which lost 4 bases and 2 bases, there was a span of 18 bases. Germline CDR1 and CDR2: SQVTM and ANQGSEA. The CDR3 region is CSVGGGQGGAYEQYF. The CDR3 DNA reads TGCAGCGTTGGGGGGGGGCAGGGAGGCGCCTACGAGCAGTACTTC.

This clonotype appeared a few times. The chain carries TRBV3-1 and TRBJ2-1; 10 bases agree with TRBD2. The CDR3 covers 16 residues. The V segment lost 4 bases and the J segment 5 bases; nucleotides outside the gene matches: 8. Germline CDR1 is LGHDT and CDR2 is YNNKEL (reference sequence). The CDR3 loop is CASSLLAGVIHNEQFF. The CDR3 nucleotides read TGTGCCAGCAGCCTGCTAGCGGGAGTCATCCACAATGAGCAGTTCTTC.

The chain couples TRBV19 to TRBJ2-3, with a possible D match to TRBD2 (6 bases). The CDR3 consists of 15 residues. CDR1 is LNHDA and CDR2 is SQIVND in the germline V gene (reference sequence). Trimming shortened V by 7 bases and J by 1 base, and 15 bases separated the two germline ends. The CDR3 DNA is TGTGCCAGTAAGCGGGCGGACCTAGGCACAGATACGCAGTATTTT. As protein: CASKRADLGTDTQYF.

This clonotype was seen a single time. The chain recombines TRBV6-1 with TRBJ1-2; D ambiguous. V shed 4 bases and J shed 4 bases, with 10 bases lying between them. This CDR3 comprises 13 residues. Germline V gene lookup returns CDR1 MNHNS and CDR2 SASEGT. The CDR3: CASSGWSSYGYTF. The CDR3 DNA sequence: TGTGCCAGCAGTGGATGGAGCTCCTATGGCTACACCTTC.

The chain combines TRBV18 with TRBJ2-5; no clear D. The V end lost 6 bases, the J end lost 2 bases, and 13 bases lay between the germline ends. CDR1 is KGHSH and CDR2 is LQKENI in the germline V gene. The CDR3 extends over 14 amino acids. This CDR3 is CASSPVGAQETQYF. In DNA form, the CDR3 reads TGTGCCAGCTCCCCGGTGGGTGCTCAAGAGACCCAGTACTTC.

This chain uses TRBV20-1 with TRBJ2-1; 7 bases fit TRBD1. CDR3 length: 13 residues. CDR1 and CDR2 from the germline V gene are DFQATT and SNEGSKA (reference sequence). V shed 5 bases and J 8 bases; nucleotides not matched to a gene: 9. In DNA, the CDR3 is TGCAGTGCTCCTCAGGACAGGTCAGATGAGCAGTTCTTC. It is translated as CSAPQDRSDEQFF.

The genes are TRBV7-2 and TRBJ1-5, with D hard to call. Trimming shortened V by 1 base and J by 4 bases, and 5 bases separated the two germline ends. This CDR3 has 13 residues. Germline V gene sequence: CDR1 SGHTA, CDR2 FQGNSA. The CDR3 coding sequence is TGTGCCAGCAGCTTAGTCCCGAATCAGCCCCAGCATTTT. Encoded protein: CASSLVPNQPQHF.

The sample holds a few counts of this clonotype. The chain uses TRBV7-2 and TRBJ2-7; 10 nucleotides line up with TRBD1. Germline V gives CDR1 SGHTA, CDR2 FQGNSA. Trimming removed 5 bases from V and 5 bases from J; junction bases left unmatched: 6. This CDR3 is 14 amino acids long. CDR3 in amino acids: CASSTRQGAHEQYF. CDR3 DNA: TGTGCCAGCAGCACAAGACAGGGGGCTCACGAGCAGTACTTC. Based on the CDR3 plus reference TRBV7-2 and TRBJ2-7, the full variable domain is GAGVSQSPSNKVTEKGKDVELRCDPISGHTALYWYRQSLGQGLEFLIYFQGNSAPDKSGLPSDRFSAERTGGSVSTLTIQRTQQEDSAVYLCASSTRQGAHEQYFGPGTRLTVT.

This clonotype was found a few times. The chain links TRBV20-1 to TRBJ1-2; D call uncertain. Trimming pared 6 bases from V and 2 bases from J, leaving 4 bases between. Germline loops: CDR1 DFQATT, CDR2 SNEGSKA (reference sequence). The CDR3 is 10 amino acids. CDR3 region: CSAPNYGYTF. The DNA for the CDR3 is TGCAGTGCGCCCAACTATGGCTACACCTTC.

This clonotype was counted a few times. The rearrangement links TRBV28 to TRBJ1-6; TRBD1 might be the D (5 bases). V lost 11 bases to trimming and J lost 8 bases, with 13 bases between them. The V gene's germline CDR1 is MDHEN and CDR2 SYDVKM. CDR3 size: 12 residues. CDR3 coding DNA: TGTGCCGTAGGGGTGGGGGATTCACCCCTCCACTTT. It is translated as CAVGVGDSPLHF. Complete variable domain (other parts from reference TRBV28 and TRBJ1-6): DVKVTQSSRYLVKRTGEKVFLECVQDMDHENMFWYRQDPGLGLRLIYFSYDVKMKEKGDIPEGYSVSREKKERFSLILESASTNQTSMYLCAVGVGDSPLHFGNGTRLTVT.

This clonotype was observed a few times. The V and J genes are TRBV7-3 and TRBJ2-6; 7 bases agree with TRBD1. The V segment lost 5 bases and the J segment 0 bases; nucleotides outside the gene matches: 4. Germline loops: CDR1 SGHTA, CDR2 FQGTGA. The CDR3 loop spans 16 amino acids. CDR3 in DNA: TGTGCCAGCAGCCGGGACAGCGCCTCTGGGGCCAACGTCCTGACTTTC. The encoded protein is CASSRDSASGANVLTF.

The chain recombines TRBV12-3 or TRBV12-4 with TRBJ2-7; TRBD2 is a possible D gene (6 bases). CDR3 length: 16 amino acids. Trimming removed 2 bases at V and 1 base at J, with 15 bases between. The chain's CDR3 is CASSLLGAGPSYEQYF. Here the CDR3 DNA reads TGTGCCAGCAGTTTACTGGGTGCGGGGCCATCCTACGAGCAGTACTTC.

This chain joins TRBV7-9 and TRBJ2-5; D is unresolved. V was trimmed by 3 bases and J by 5 bases, leaving 13 bases between them. The CDR3 spans 14 residues. Germline CDR1 is SEHNR and CDR2 is FQNEAQ (reference sequence). CDR3 loop: CASSFNRLGETQYF. The DNA for the CDR3 is TGTGCCAGCAGCTTCAACCGGCTGGGGGAGACCCAGTACTTC.

The chain employs TRBV28 and TRBJ2-1; 9 nucleotides agree with TRBD1. Trimming took 7 bases from V and 9 from J; bases not matched to a gene: 7. The germline V gene has CDR1 MDHEN and CDR2 SYDVKM. The length of the CDR3 is 13 residues. The CDR3 spells CASTTGQGSEQFF. CDR3 nucleotide sequence: TGTGCCAGCACCACAGGACAGGGGAGTGAGCAGTTCTTC.

This clonotype has more than one count but fewer than ten. The chain has TRBV24-1 and TRBJ2-3; no clear D. The CDR3 sequence is 13 residues long. Between the trimmed V and J ends, which lost 4 bases and 1 base, there was a span of 5 bases. The germline V gene has CDR1 KGHDR and CDR2 SFDVKD. CDR3 sequence: CATSERGTDTQYF. CDR3 nucleotides: TGTGCCACCAGTGAACGGGGCACAGATACGCAGTATTTT.